Reported below is one T cell receptor beta chain. Each CDR3 protein gets one entry after TCRdb re-called the 5' RACE reads with MiXCR. The profile shows about 470,000 distinct CDR3 sequences, 20% to 25% of them singletons. This sample is part of a study of identical twins. Germline assignment: CDR1 SGHRS and CDR2 YFSETQ. Unmatched junction bases numbered 8, after V lost 0 bases and J lost 3 bases. This CDR3 spans 16 amino acids. These data were likewise used in another study, on T cells expressing NK-cell markers.

This TCR derives from a woman in her late teens or twenties in good health. The gene calls are TRBV5-1 and TRBJ2-5; 7 bases agree with TRBD1. What was sequenced was CD4+ T cells sorted from blood. The CDR3 DNA reads TGCGCCAGCAGCTTGGGTTCGGGACAGACAAAAGAGACCCAGTACTTC. Protein sequence: CASSLGSGQTKETQYF. Drawing the rest from reference TRBV5-1 and TRBJ2-5, the complete variable domain is KAGVTQTPRYLIKTRGQQVTLSCSPISGHRSVSWYQQTPGQGLQFLFEYFSETQRNKGNFPGRFSGRQFSNSRSEMNVSTLELGDSALYLCASSLGSGQTKETQYFGPGTRLLVL.